The next 19 T cell receptor beta chains were all read from a single sample in a study of T cells in Graves' hyperthyroidism and ophthalmopathy. From RNA transcripts, TCR beta CDR3 regions were amplified. Carried out on the TCR CDR3, a first-round RT-PCR used the HTBI primer set. TCRdb analysed the multiplex PCR reads with MiXCR anew, one entry per CDR3 protein. This sample has more than 350,000 distinct CDR3 sequences, with about a sixth found just once. Sequencing was carried out using blood. The receptor set was obtained from a woman aged 30 to 39 with Graves' hyperthyroidism that later progressed to Graves' ophthalmopathy.

Ten or more counts support this clonotype. The CDR3 sequence: CASSRQGAAVVNTEAFF. CDR3 nucleotide sequence: TGCGCCAGCAGTAGACAGGGGGCTGCGGTCGTGAACACTGAAGCTTTCTTT. The V and J genes are TRBV10-2 and TRBJ1-1, with 10 bases lining up with TRBD1. Looked up from germline, CDR1 is WSHSY and CDR2 is SAAADI. The CDR3 contains 17 residues. Germline trimming cut 5 bases from V and 0 bases from J; bases unmatched to any gene: 9.

This clonotype was seen a handful of times. Germline is not matched at one junction end, which may reflect a read error. The gene calls are TRBV11-2 and TRBJ2-3, with 10 bases aligning to TRBD1. Germline CDR1 SGHAT, CDR2 FQNNGV. This CDR3 comprises 16 residues. This CDR3 reads CASRFRDRGPTDTQYF. The CDR3 bases are TGTGCCAGCCGCTTCCGAGACAGGGGGCCTACAGATACGCAGTATTTT.

This clonotype occurred a few times. V gene TRBV6-1 combines with J gene TRBJ1-5; D possibly corresponds to TRBD1 (6 bases). The germline CDR1 and CDR2 sequences are MNHNS and SASEGT. Trimming left V 5 bases short and J 6 bases short, with 11 bases between. This CDR3 comprises 13 residues. This chain's CDR3 is CASSSQGGQPQHF. The CDR3 nucleotides are TGTGCCAGCAGTTCACAGGGCGGTCAGCCCCAGCATTTT.

This clonotype was picked up a small number of times. The V gene is TRBV29-1, the J gene TRBJ2-7; 9 bases line up with TRBD1. CDR1 and CDR2 (germline): SQVTM, ANQGSEA. Germline trimming cut 2 bases from V and 6 bases from J; bases unmatched to any gene: 8. This CDR3 region has 14 residues. CDR3 region: CSVEWDRVVGEQYF. DNA of the CDR3: TGCAGCGTTGAATGGGACAGGGTGGTCGGCGAGCAGTACTTC.

The rearrangement joins TRBV12-3 or TRBV12-4 to TRBJ1-5; D perhaps matches TRBD1 (5 bases). V lost 7 bases to trimming and J lost 7 bases, with 17 bases between them. The CDR3 loop spans 14 amino acids. CDR3 coding DNA: TGTGCCAGCACTTCCCAAGCAGGGCGGCAGCCCCAGCATTTT. Its protein is CASTSQAGRQPQHF.

V gene TRBV12-3 or TRBV12-4 combines with J gene TRBJ2-1, with unresolved D. The CDR3 runs to 13 residues. Trimming stripped 7 bases from V and 0 bases from J, with 7 bases between. The CDR3 spells CASILDSYNEQFF. The CDR3 coding sequence is TGTGCCAGCATCCTAGACTCCTACAATGAGCAGTTCTTC.

This clonotype was observed many times. The chain couples TRBV11-2 to TRBJ2-1, with TRBD2 as a possible D gene (6 bases). Looked up from germline, CDR1 is SGHAT and CDR2 is FQNNGV. The CDR3 extends over 17 amino acids. Trimming removed 2 bases from V and 0 bases from J, with 14 bases in between. In DNA form, the CDR3 reads TGTGCCAGCAGCTTAAATTTGTGGGGGGACTCCTACAATGAGCAGTTCTTC. Amino acid sequence: CASSLNLWGDSYNEQFF.

The table lists this clonotype with many counts. The genes are TRBV12-3 or TRBV12-4 and TRBJ1-1; D not certain. The CDR3 is 15 amino acids. Trimming cost V 1 base and J 0 bases, with 9 bases left between them. CDR3 in amino acids: CASSLVQTLNTEAFF. The DNA of the CDR3 is TGTGCCAGCAGTTTAGTGCAAACCCTGAACACTGAAGCTTTCTTT.

This clonotype appeared once. The rearrangement joins TRBV4-1 to TRBJ1-2; possible D gene TRBD1, 5 bases. Deletions cut 4 bases from V and 4 bases from J, with 16 bases between. The germline V gene has CDR1 MGHRA and CDR2 YSYEKL. This CDR3 comprises 15 residues. CDR3 region: CASSPSGGILYGYTF. CDR3 nucleotides: TGCGCCAGCAGCCCCTCGGGGGGTATACTCTATGGCTACACCTTC.

There are many counts of this clonotype. CDR3 sequence (DNA): TGTGCCAGCAGCTCCTACCGACAGGGCGATTTCATGGCACCCACTGAAGCTTTCTTT. Protein sequence: CASSSYRQGDFMAPTEAFF. The V gene is TRBV27, the J gene TRBJ1-1; 7 nucleotides match TRBD1. CDR1 is MNHEY, CDR2 SMNVEV, per germline (reference sequence). There are 19 residues in the CDR3. The junction had 23 bases not matched to a gene; V was cut back by 6 bases and J by 4 bases.

This clonotype appeared many times. The V and J genes are TRBV9 and TRBJ2-7; 8 bases agree with TRBD2. The length of the CDR3 is 15 residues. Germline values: CDR1 SGDLS, CDR2 YYNGEE. V dropped 0 bases and J dropped 1; count of bases not matched to a gene: 3. The CDR3 sequence is CASSVGGLASYEQYF. CDR3 coding DNA: TGTGCCAGCAGCGTAGGCGGACTAGCATCCTACGAGCAGTACTTC. Supplemented by reference TRBV9 and TRBJ2-7, the full variable domain reads DSGVTQTPKHLITATGQRVTLRCSPRSGDLSVYWYQQSLDQGLQFLIQYYNGEERAKGNILERFSAQQFPDLHSELNLSSLELGDSALYFCASSVGGLASYEQYFGPGTRLTVT.

This chain links TRBV12-3 or TRBV12-4 with TRBJ1-2; D gene uncertain. The germline V and J ends were trimmed by 3 bases and 3 bases, with 8 bases remaining between them. This CDR3 region has 13 residues. CDR3 amino acids: CASSFSGDYGYTF. For the CDR3, the DNA is TGTGCCAGCAGTTTCTCCGGGGACTATGGCTACACCTTC.

In its sample, this clonotype was seen many times. Here the CDR3 reads CSGGTGGSYNEQFF. DNA for the CDR3: TGCAGTGGAGGGACGGGGGGCTCCTACAATGAGCAGTTCTTC. The rearrangement uses TRBV20-1 and TRBJ2-1, with 7 bases aligning to TRBD2. The CDR3 runs to 14 residues. The V gene's germline CDR1 is DFQATT and CDR2 SNEGSKA (reference sequence). The J segment lost 0 bases and the V segment lost 7 bases, leaving 6 bases of the junction unmatched.

A note on this clonotype: Since a much larger clone is just one base distant, this may be a read error. CDR3 coding DNA: TGTGCCAGCAGCTTGGGACTTCGCTCCTACGAGCAGTACTTC. Its protein product is CASSLGLRSYEQYF. The rearrangement joins TRBV11-2 to TRBJ2-7, with D perhaps matching TRBD2 (6 bases). Germline values: CDR1 SGHAT, CDR2 FQNNGV. The CDR3 is 14 residues long. The germline V and J ends were trimmed by 3 bases and 0 bases, with 9 bases remaining between them.

This clonotype has at least ten counts. The rearrangement uses TRBV6-2 or TRBV6-3 and TRBJ1-2, with D unclear. The germline V gene has CDR1 MNHEY and CDR2 SVGEGT. This CDR3 contains 22 residues. With 2 bases removed from V and 1 base from J, the gap between germline ends came to 32 bases. CDR3 residues: CASSYLPGRPKERSRDNYGYTF. The CDR3 coding sequence is TGTGCCAGCAGTTACCTCCCCGGGAGACCCAAAGAAAGAAGTCGGGATAACTATGGCTACACCTTC.

This clonotype occurred a few times. This clone may be a read error of a much larger clone one base away. The chain joins TRBV19 to TRBJ2-5; 10 positions match TRBD1. Germline V gene sequence: CDR1 LNHDA, CDR2 SQIVND (reference sequence). The V and J ends lost 4 bases and 4 bases, in that order; junction bases with no gene match: 6. The CDR3 is 15 amino acids. CDR3 in DNA: TGTGCCAGTAGTACATGGGACAGGGGAGTAGAGACCCAGTACTTC. This encodes CASSTWDRGVETQYF.

This clonotype was detected only a few times. The rearrangement joins TRBV29-1 to TRBJ2-2; the D call may be TRBD1 or TRBD2 (6 bases each). The CDR3 sequence is 15 residues long. Trimming pared 1 base from V and 2 bases from J, leaving 11 bases between. Germline-derived CDR1 and CDR2 are SQVTM and ANQGSEA. The CDR3 DNA sequence: TGCAGCGTTGAAGTCCGGGGGCGCAACACCGGGGAGCTGTTTTTT. The encoded protein is CSVEVRGRNTGELFF.

The chain couples TRBV11-2 to TRBJ1-1; D is perhaps TRBD1 (5 bases). V was shortened by 5 bases and J by 1 base, with 14 bases between the two germline ends. Germline CDR1 and CDR2: SGHAT and FQNNGV. The CDR3 runs to 15 residues. For the CDR3, the DNA is TGTGCCAGCAGCCCTCGTGCAGGGAAGAACACTGAAGCTTTCTTT. It specifies CASSPRAGKNTEAFF.

This chain uses TRBV9 with TRBJ2-5; 12 nucleotides match TRBD2. With V trimmed by 0 bases and J by 7 bases, 4 bases remained unmatched. Looked up from germline, CDR1 is SGDLS and CDR2 is YYNGEE. The CDR3 runs 15 residues. CDR3 sequence (DNA): TGTGCCAGCAGCGTAGCTAGCGGGAGGGGTGCGACCCAGTACTTC. Its protein product is CASSVASGRGATQYF.